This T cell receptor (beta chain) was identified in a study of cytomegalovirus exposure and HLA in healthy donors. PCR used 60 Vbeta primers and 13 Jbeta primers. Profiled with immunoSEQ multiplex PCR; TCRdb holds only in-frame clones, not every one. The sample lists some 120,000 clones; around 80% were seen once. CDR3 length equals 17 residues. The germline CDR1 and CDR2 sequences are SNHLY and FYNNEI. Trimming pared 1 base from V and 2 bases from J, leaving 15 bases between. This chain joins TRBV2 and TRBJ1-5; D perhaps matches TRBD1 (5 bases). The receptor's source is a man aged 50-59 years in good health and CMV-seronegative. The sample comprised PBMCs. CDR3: CASSEGGFLAGNQPQHF. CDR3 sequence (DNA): TGTGCCAGCAGTGAAGGGGGCTTCCTTGCGGGCAATCAGCCCCAGCATTTT.